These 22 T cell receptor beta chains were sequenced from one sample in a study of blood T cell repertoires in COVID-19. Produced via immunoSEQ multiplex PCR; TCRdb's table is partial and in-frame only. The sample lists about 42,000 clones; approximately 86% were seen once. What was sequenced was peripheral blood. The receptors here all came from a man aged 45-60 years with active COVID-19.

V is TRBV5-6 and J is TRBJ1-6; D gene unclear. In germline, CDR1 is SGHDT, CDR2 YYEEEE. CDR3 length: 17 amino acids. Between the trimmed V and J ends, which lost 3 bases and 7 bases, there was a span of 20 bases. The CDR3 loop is CASSSSPLLRGNSPLHF. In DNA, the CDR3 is TGTGCCAGCAGCTCAAGTCCCCTATTACGAGGGAATTCACCCCTCCACTTT. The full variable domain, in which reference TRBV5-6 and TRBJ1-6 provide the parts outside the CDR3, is DAGVTQSPTHLIKTRGQQVTLRCSPKSGHDTVSWYQQALGQGPQFIFQYYEEEERQRGNFPDRFSGHQFPNYSSELNVNALLLGDSALYLCASSSSPLLRGNSPLHFGNGTRLTVT.

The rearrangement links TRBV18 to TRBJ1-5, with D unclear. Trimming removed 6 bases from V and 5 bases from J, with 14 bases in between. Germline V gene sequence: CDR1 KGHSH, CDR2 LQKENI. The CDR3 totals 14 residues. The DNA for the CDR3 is TGTGCCAGCTCCTTCGCCACGGCGGATCAGCCCCAGCATTTT. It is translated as CASSFATADQPQHF.

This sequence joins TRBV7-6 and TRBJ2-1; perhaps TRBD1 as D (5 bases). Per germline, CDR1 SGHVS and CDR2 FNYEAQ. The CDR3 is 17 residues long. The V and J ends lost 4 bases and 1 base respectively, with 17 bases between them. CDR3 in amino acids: CASSSGAQIVSYNEQFF. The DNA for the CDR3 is TGTGCCAGCAGCTCTGGGGCCCAGATTGTGTCCTACAATGAGCAGTTCTTC.

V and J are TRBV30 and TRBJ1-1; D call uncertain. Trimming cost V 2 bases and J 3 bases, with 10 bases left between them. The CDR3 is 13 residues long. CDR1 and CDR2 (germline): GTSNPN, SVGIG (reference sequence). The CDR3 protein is CAWSPGWDTEAFF. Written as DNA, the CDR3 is TGTGCCTGGAGTCCCGGGTGGGACACTGAAGCTTTCTTT.

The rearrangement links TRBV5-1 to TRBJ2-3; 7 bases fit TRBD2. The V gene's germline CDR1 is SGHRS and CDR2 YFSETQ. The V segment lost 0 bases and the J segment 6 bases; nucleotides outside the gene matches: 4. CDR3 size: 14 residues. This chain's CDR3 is CASSLELADDTQYF. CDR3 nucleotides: TGCGCCAGCAGCTTGGAGCTAGCGGACGATACGCAGTATTTT.

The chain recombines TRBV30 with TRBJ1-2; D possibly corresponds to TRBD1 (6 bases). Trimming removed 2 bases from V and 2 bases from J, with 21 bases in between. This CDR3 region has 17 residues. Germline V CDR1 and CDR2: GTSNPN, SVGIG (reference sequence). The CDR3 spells CAWSSGTGQPVNYGYTF. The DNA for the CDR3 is TGTGCCTGGAGTTCCGGCACGGGACAACCGGTAAACTATGGCTACACCTTC.

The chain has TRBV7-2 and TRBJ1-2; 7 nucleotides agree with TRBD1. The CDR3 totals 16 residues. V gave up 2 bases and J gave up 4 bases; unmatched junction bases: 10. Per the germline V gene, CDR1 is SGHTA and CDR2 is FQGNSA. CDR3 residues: CASSLPAQGVGYGYTF. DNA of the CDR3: TGTGCCAGCAGCTTACCGGCCCAGGGGGTTGGCTATGGCTACACCTTC.

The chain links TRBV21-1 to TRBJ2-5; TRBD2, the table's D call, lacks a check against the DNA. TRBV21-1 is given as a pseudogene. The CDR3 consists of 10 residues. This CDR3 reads CASKAPPQYF. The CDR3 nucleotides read TGTGCCAGCAAAGCCCCTCCCCAGTACTTC.

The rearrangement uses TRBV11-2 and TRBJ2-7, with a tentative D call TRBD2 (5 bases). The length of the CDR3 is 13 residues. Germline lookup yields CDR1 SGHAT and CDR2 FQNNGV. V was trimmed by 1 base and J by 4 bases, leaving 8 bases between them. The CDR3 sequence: CASSLALAYEQYF. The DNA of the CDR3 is TGTGCCAGCAGCTTAGCGCTAGCTTACGAGCAGTACTTC.

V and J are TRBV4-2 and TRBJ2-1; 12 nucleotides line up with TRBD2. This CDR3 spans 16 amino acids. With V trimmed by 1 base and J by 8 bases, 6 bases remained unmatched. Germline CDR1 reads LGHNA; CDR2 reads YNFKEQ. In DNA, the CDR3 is TGTGCCAGCAGCCAAGGGTCTAGCGGGGGGGCACATGAGCAGTTCTTC. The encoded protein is CASSQGSSGGAHEQFF.

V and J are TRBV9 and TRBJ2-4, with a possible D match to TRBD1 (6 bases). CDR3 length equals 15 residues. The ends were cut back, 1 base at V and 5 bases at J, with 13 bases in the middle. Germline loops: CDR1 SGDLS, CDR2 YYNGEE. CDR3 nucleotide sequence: TGTGCCAGCAGCGTATACGGGACATCCCAAAACATTCAGTACTTC. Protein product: CASSVYGTSQNIQYF.

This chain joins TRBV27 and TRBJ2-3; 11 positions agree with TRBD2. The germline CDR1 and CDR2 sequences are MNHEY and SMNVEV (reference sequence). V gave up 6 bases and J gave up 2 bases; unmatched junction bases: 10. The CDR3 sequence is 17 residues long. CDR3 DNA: TGTGCCAGCAGCCTACTTACTAGCGGGGGACCCACAGATACGCAGTATTTT. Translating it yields CASSLLTSGGPTDTQYF.

The CDR3 DNA sequence: TGCAGCGTTGCGGACAGGCAGAATCAGCCCCAGCATTTT. As protein: CSVADRQNQPQHF. The J gene is TRBJ1-5, the V gene TRBV29-1, with 7 bases aligning to TRBD1. J was trimmed by 4 bases and V by 4 bases; bases with no gene match: 4. Per germline, CDR1 SQVTM and CDR2 ANQGSEA. The CDR3 runs to 13 residues.

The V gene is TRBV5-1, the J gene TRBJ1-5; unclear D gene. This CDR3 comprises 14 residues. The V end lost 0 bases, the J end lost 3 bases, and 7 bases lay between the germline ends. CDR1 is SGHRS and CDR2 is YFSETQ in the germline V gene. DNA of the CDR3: TGCGCCAGCAGCTTGGATTCAGTCAATCAGCCCCAGCATTTT. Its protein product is CASSLDSVNQPQHF. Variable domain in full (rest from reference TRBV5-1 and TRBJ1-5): KAGVTQTPRYLIKTRGQQVTLSCSPISGHRSVSWYQQTPGQGLQFLFEYFSETQRNKGNFPGRFSGRQFSNSRSEMNVSTLELGDSALYLCASSLDSVNQPQHFGDGTRLSIL.

The CDR3 DNA reads TGCGCCAGCAGCCCTGAGAGAAACTACTACGAGCAGTACTTC. Translated, it gives CASSPERNYYEQYF. J is TRBJ2-7 and V is TRBV4-1; D call uncertain. Germline V lookup: CDR1 MGHRA, CDR2 YSYEKL. Trimming removed 4 bases at V and 3 bases at J, with 13 bases between. The CDR3 runs to 14 residues.

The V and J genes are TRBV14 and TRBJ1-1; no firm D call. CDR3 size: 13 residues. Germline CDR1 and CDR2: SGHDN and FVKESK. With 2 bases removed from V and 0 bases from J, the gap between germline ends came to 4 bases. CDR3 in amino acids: CASSQSVNTEAFF. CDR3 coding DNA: TGTGCCAGCAGCCAATCGGTGAACACTGAAGCTTTCTTT. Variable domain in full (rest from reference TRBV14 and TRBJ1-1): EAGVTQFPSHSVIEKGQTVTLRCDPISGHDNLYWYRRVMGKEIKFLLHFVKESKQDESGMPNNRFLAERTGGTYSTLKVQPAELEDSGVYFCASSQSVNTEAFFGQGTRLTVV.

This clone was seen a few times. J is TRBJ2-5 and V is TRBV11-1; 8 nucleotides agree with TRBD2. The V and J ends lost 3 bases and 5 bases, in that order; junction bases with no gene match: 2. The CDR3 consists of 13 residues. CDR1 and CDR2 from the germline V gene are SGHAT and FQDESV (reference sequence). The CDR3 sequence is CASSFPGGETQYF. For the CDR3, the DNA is TGTGCCAGCAGCTTCCCGGGGGGGGAGACCCAGTACTTC.

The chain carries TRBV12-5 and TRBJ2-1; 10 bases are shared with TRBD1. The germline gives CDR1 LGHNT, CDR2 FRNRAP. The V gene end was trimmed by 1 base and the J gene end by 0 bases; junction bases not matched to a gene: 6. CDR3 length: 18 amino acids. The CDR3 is CASGLGQGARSSYNEQFF. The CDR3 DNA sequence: TGTGCTAGTGGTTTGGGACAGGGGGCCAGGAGCTCCTACAATGAGCAGTTCTTC.

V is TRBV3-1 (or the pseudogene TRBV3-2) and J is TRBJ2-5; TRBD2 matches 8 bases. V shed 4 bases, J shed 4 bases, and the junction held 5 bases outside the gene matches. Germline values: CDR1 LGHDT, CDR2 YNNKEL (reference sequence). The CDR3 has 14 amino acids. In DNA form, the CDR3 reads TGTGCCAGCAGCCTTAGCGGGGCTCTAGAGACCCAGTACTTC. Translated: CASSLSGALETQYF.

The CDR3 here is CAWNSGTSGYNEQFF. The CDR3 coding sequence is TGTGCCTGGAATTCTGGGACTAGCGGATACAATGAGCAGTTCTTC. The chain combines TRBV30 with TRBJ2-1; 11 nucleotides line up with TRBD2. There are 15 residues in the CDR3. V shed 4 bases, J shed 4 bases, and the junction held 6 bases outside the gene matches. Germline CDR1 and CDR2: GTSNPN and SVGIG (reference sequence). The full variable domain, its missing parts supplied by reference TRBV30 and TRBJ2-1, is SQTIHQWPATLVQPVGSPLSLECTVEGTSNPNLYWYRQAAGRGLQLLFYSVGIGQISSEVPQNLSASRPQDRQFILSSKKLLLSDSGFYLCAWNSGTSGYNEQFFGPGTRLTVL.

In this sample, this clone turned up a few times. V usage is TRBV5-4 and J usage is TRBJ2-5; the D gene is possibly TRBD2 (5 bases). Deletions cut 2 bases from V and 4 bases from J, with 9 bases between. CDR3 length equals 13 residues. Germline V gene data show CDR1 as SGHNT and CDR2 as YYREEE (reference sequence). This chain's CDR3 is CASSFGLRETQYF. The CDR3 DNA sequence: TGTGCCAGCAGCTTCGGACTGAGAGAGACCCAGTACTTC.

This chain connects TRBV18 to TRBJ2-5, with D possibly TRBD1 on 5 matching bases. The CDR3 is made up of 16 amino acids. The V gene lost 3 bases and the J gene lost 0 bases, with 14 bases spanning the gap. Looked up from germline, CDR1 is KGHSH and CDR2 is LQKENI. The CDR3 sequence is CASSPLLTEYQETQYF. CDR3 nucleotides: TGTGCCAGCTCACCTCTACTGACAGAGTACCAAGAGACCCAGTACTTC.